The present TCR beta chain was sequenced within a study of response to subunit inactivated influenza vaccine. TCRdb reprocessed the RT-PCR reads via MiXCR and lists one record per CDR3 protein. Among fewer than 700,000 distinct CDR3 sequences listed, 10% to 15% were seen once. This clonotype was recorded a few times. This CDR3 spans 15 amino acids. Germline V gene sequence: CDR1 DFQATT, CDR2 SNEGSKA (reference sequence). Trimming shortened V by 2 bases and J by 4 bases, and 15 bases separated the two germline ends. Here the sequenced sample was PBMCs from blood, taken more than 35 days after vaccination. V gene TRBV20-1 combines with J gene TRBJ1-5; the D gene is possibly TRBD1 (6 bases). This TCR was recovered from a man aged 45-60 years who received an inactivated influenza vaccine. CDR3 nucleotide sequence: TGCAGTGCTAGAAAAGACGGGACACCGAATCAGCCCCAGCATTTT. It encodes CSARKDGTPNQPQHF.